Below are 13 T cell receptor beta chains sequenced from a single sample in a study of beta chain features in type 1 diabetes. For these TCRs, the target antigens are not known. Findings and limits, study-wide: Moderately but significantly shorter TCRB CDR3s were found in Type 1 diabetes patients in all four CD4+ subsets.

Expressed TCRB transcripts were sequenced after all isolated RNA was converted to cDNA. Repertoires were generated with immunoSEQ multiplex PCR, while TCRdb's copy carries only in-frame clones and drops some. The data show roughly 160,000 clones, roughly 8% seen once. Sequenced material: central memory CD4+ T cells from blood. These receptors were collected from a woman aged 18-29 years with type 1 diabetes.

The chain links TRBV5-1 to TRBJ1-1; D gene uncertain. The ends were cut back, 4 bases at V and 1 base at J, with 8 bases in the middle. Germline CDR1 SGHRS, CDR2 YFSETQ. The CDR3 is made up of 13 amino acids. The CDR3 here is CASSTRQNTEAFF. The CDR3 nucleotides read TGCGCCAGCAGCACAAGACAGAACACTGAAGCTTTCTTT.

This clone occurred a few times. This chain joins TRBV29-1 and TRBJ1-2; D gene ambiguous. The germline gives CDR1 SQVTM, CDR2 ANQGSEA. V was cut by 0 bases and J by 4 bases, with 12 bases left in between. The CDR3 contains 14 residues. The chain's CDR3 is CSVEDGPMAYGYTF. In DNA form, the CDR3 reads TGCAGCGTTGAAGATGGCCCAATGGCCTATGGCTACACCTTC.

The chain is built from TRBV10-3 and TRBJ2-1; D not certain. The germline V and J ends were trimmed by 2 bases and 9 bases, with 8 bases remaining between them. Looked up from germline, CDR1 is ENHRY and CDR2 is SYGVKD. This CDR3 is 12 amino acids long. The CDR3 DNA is TGTGCCATCAGTGAGGAAGCTTCTGAGCAGTTCTTC. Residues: CAISEEASEQFF.

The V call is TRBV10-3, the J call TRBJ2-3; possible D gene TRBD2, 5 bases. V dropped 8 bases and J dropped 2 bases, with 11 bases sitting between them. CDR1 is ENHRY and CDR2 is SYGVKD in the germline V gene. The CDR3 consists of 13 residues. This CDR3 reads CAIGRASTDTQYF. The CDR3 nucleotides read TGTGCCATCGGGCGGGCGTCCACAGATACGCAGTATTTT.

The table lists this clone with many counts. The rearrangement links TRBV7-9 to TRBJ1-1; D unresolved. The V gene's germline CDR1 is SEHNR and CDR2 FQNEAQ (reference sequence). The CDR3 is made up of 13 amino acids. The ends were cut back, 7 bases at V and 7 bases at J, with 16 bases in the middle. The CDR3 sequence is CASNGEEALEAFF. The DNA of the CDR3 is TGTGCCAGCAATGGGGAGGAAGCCCTTGAAGCTTTCTTT.

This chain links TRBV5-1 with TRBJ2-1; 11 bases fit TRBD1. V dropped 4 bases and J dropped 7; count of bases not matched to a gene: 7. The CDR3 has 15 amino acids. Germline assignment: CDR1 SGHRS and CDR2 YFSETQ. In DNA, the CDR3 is TGCGCCAGCAGCCAGGACAGGGGGCTCTTGAATGAGCAGTTCTTC. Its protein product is CASSQDRGLLNEQFF.

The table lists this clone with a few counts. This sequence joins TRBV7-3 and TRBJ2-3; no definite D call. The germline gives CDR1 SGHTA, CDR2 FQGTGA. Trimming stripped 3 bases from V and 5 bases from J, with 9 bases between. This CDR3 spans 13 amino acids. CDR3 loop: CASSLGLEDTQYF. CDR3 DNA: TGTGCCAGCAGCTTGGGCCTTGAAGATACGCAGTATTTT. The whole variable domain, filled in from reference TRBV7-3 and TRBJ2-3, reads GAGVSQTPSNKVTEKGKYVELRCDPISGHTALYWYRQSLGQGPEFLIYFQGTGAADDSGLPNDRFFAVRPEGSVSTLKIQRTERGDSAVYLCASSLGLEDTQYFGPGTRLTVL.

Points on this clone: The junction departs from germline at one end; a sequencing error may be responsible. The CDR3 coding sequence is TGTGCCGGCAGCTCCACTAGCGGGAGGCAAGAGACCCAGTACTTC. This sequence encodes CAGSSTSGRQETQYF. This sequence joins TRBV7-3 and TRBJ2-5; 12 nucleotides agree with TRBD2. This CDR3 contains 15 residues. Germline values: CDR1 SGHTA, CDR2 FQGTGA.

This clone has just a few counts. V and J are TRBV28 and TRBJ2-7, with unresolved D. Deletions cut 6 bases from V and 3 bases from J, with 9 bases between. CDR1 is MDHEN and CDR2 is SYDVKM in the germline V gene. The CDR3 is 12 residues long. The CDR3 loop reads CASRKSFYEQYF. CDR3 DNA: TGTGCCAGCAGGAAAAGCTTCTACGAGCAGTACTTC.

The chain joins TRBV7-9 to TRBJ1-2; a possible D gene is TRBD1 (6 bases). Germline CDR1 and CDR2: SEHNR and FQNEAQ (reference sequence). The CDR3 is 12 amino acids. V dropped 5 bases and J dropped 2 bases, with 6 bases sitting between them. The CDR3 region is CASSGGNYGYTF. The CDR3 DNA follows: TGTGCCAGCAGCGGGGGCAACTATGGCTACACCTTC. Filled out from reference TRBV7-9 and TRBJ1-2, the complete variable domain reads DTGVSQNPRHKITKRGQNVTFRCDPISEHNRLYWYRQTLGQGPEFLTYFQNEAQLEKSRLLSDRFSAERPKGSFSTLEIQRTEQGDSAMYLCASSGGNYGYTFGSGTRLTVV.

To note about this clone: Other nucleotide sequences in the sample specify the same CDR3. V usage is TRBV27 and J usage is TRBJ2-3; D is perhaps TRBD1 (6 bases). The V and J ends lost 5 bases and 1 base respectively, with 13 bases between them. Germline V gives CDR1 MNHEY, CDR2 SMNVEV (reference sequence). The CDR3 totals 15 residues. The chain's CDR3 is CASSPRTAGTDTQYF. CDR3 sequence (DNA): TGTGCCAGCAGTCCCCGGACAGCCGGCACAGATACGCAGTATTTT.

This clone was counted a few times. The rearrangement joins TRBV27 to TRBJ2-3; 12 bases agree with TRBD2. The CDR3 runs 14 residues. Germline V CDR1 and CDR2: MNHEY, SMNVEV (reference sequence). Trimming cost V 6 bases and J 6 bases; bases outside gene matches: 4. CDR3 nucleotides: TGTGCCAGCAGGGACCTAGCGGGAGGGGATACGCAGTATTTT. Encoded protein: CASRDLAGGDTQYF.

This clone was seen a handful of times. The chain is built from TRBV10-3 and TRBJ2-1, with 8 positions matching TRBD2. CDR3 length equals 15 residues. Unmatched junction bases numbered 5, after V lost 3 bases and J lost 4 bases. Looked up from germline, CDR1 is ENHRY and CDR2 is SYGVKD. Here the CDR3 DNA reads TGTGCCATCAGTGACTACGGGGGGGCTTACAATGAGCAGTTCTTC. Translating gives CAISDYGGAYNEQFF.